This T cell receptor beta chain was recorded in a study of T-cell reconstitution after alpha-beta-depleted transplantation in children. Study-level results: Several hundred expanded graft clones reportedly supplied alpha-beta T cells about two months after transplant. At day 60, the high TCRbeta diversity found in some patients originated from recipient T cells and thymic progenitors that had survived. At the one-year point after transplant, T-cell counts and TCRbeta diversity were found to come mostly from T cells that had been newly produced.

TCRbeta library preparation incorporated unique molecular identifiers. TCRdb fed the PCR reads into MiXCR, producing one record per CDR3 protein. This sample carries about 580,000 distinct CDR3 sequences, 20% to 25% of them seen once, and the ten largest clones take 13% to 15%. At least ten counts were recorded for this clonotype. Its antigen is undetermined. With 4 bases removed from V and 1 base from J, the gap between germline ends came to 10 bases. Germline values: CDR1 MGHRA, CDR2 YSYEKL. The CDR3 consists of 14 residues. This chain joins TRBV4-1 and TRBJ1-1, with D hard to call. The input for sequencing was PBMCs, mostly from graft donor cells, taken 360 days after TCRalphabeta/CD19-depleted stem cell transplant. The source of this sequence is a boy under two years old who had a stem cell transplant for acute myeloid leukemia, so the T cells may come from the graft donor. This CDR3 reads CASSLAGKNTEAFF. The CDR3 nucleotides read TGCGCCAGCAGCCTGGCGGGAAAGAACACTGAAGCTTTCTTT.